This T cell receptor beta chain comes out of a study of cytomegalovirus exposure and HLA in healthy donors. The study, taken as a whole, reports: Most of the TCR beta V segments (in an earlier analysis) were productive either about 90% or about 30% of the time.

CDR1 MNHNS and CDR2 SASEGT come from the germline V gene. The CDR3 loop spans 13 amino acids. Trimming shortened V by 10 bases and J by 6 bases, and 16 bases separated the two germline ends. The PCR contained 60 Vbeta and 13 Jbeta primers. Measured with immunoSEQ multiplex PCR; TCRdb has only the in-frame clones, and not every one. Of 150,000 to 200,000 clones listed, over 75% were seen once; the top ten hold over 13%. Remarks on this clone: The antigen is not known.

The gene calls are TRBV6-1 and TRBJ1-5, with TRBD1 as a possible D gene (6 bases). Sample: PBMCs. This clonotype originated in a man aged 50-59 years in good health and CMV-seropositive. The CDR3 here is CATRTGFGQPQHF. CDR3 coding DNA: TGTGCCACCAGAACAGGGTTCGGTCAGCCCCAGCATTTT.